This T cell receptor (beta chain) was captured by sequencing in a study of cytomegalovirus exposure and HLA in healthy donors. Findings of the study overall: The classifier, whose performance was assessed in both the original and validation cohorts, reportedly diagnosed cytomegalovirus status with high specificity and sensitivity.

V was pared by 0 bases and J by 4 bases, with 12 bases between. The CDR3 totals 15 residues. The germline CDR1 and CDR2 sequences are MNHEY and SVGAGI. Healthy donors of bone marrow made up the group. This PCR relied on a set of 60 Vbeta primers and 13 Jbeta primers. Profiled with immunoSEQ multiplex PCR; TCRdb holds only in-frame clones, not every one. The table includes around 190,000 clones, just under 75% detected once. To note about this clone: Its cognate antigen is unknown.

The gene calls are TRBV6-5 and TRBJ1-2; D call uncertain. This clonotype was obtained from a woman aged 25 to 39 in good health and CMV-seropositive. The sample consisted of PBMCs. CDR3 nucleotide sequence: TGTGCCAGCAGTTACTCTCCCGGGTCGGGCTATGGCTACACCTTC. The encoded protein is CASSYSPGSGYGYTF.